This T cell receptor beta chain emerged from a study of blood T cell repertoires in COVID-19. For the study at large: Samples came from the United States, Italy and Spain, spanning acute and convalescent COVID-19.

Seattle patients were enrolled during active infection and followed longitudinally. CDR3 size: 15 residues. From germline, CDR1 is KGHDR and CDR2 SFDVKD. The junction had 8 bases not matched to a gene; V was cut back by 8 bases and J by 2 bases. In the authors' methods: Nucleated cell counts were estimated from reference gene primer amplification. This table comes from immunoSEQ multiplex PCR, and its TCRdb copy is limited to in-frame clones, with some not included. Clone size and the V and J calls come from that table; the DNA yielded D and trimming. The table includes under 450,000 clones, approximately 86% detected once.

The sequence was collected from a woman aged 55 to 70 with COVID-19, enrolled during active disease. The specimen sequenced was peripheral blood. The chain joins TRBV24-1 to TRBJ1-2, with TRBD1 matching 9 bases. The CDR3 nucleotides are TGTGCCACCAAGGATTGGGACAGGGAGAACTATGGCTACACCTTC. It specifies CATKDWDRENYGYTF.